What follows are 18 T cell receptor beta chains derived from one specimen sequenced in a study of cytomegalovirus exposure and HLA in healthy donors. PCR amplification relied on 60 Vbeta primers (plus 13 Jbeta primers). Repertoires were generated with immunoSEQ multiplex PCR, while TCRdb's copy carries only in-frame clones and drops some. The sample includes a few hundred thousand clones, around nine tenths of them seen just once. The sequencing input was PBMCs. Receptors were obtained from a girl aged 2-15 years in good health and CMV-seronegative.

This clone was counted a single time. CDR3 loop: CSVGGTGVGEQYF. DNA of the CDR3: TGCAGCGTGGGTGGGACAGGGGTTGGCGAGCAGTACTTC. V usage is TRBV29-1 and J usage is TRBJ2-5, with TRBD1 identical over 10 bases. Matching the DNA end better, TRBJ2-7 makes the J call doubtful. The CDR3 is made up of 13 amino acids. Germline V gene lookup returns CDR1 SQVTM and CDR2 ANQGSEA.

On this clone: The identical CDR3 is also encoded by other nucleotide sequences in the sample. The chain carries TRBV30 and TRBJ2-2; 13 bases are shared with TRBD2. Germline CDR1 reads GTSNPN; CDR2 reads SVGIG (reference sequence). V lost 5 bases and J lost 4; bases outside the gene matches: 1. This CDR3 spans 14 amino acids. The CDR3 reads CAWRLAGGTGELFF. CDR3 DNA: TGTGCCTGGCGACTAGCGGGGGGCACCGGGGAGCTGTTTTTT.

The V gene is TRBV7-2, the J gene TRBJ2-1; TRBD2 matches 8 bases. The trim removed 2 bases at V and 2 bases at J, leaving 2 bases unmatched. Germline V gene data show CDR1 as SGHTA and CDR2 as FQGNSA. This CDR3 comprises 15 residues. The CDR3 reads CASSLNGRAYNEQFF. The CDR3, as DNA: TGTGCCAGCAGCTTAAACGGGAGGGCCTACAATGAGCAGTTCTTC. The entire variable domain, with the rest obtained from reference TRBV7-2 and TRBJ2-1, is as follows: GAGVSQSPSNKVTEKGKDVELRCDPISGHTALYWYRQSLGQGLEFLIYFQGNSAPDKSGLPSDRFSAERTGGSVSTLTIQRTQQEDSAVYLCASSLNGRAYNEQFFGPGTRLTVL.

The rearrangement links TRBV5-1 to TRBJ1-2; D is ambiguous. The CDR3 covers 16 residues. The V end was cut by 0 bases, the J end by 4 bases, with 16 bases between. Germline loops: CDR1 SGHRS, CDR2 YFSETQ. The CDR3 is CASSLDGGYAPYGYTF. CDR3 nucleotide sequence: TGCGCCAGCAGCTTGGATGGCGGCTACGCGCCCTATGGCTACACCTTC.

The rearrangement links TRBV5-5 to TRBJ2-7; 13 nucleotides line up with TRBD2. This CDR3 has 18 amino acids. Losses at the gene ends were 2 bases for V and 6 bases for J; bases not matched to a gene: 14. The germline CDR1 and CDR2 sequences are SGHKS and YYEKEE (reference sequence). CDR3 amino acids: CASSFLRTSGSLAGEQYF. The CDR3 bases are TGTGCCAGCAGCTTCTTGAGGACTAGCGGGAGCCTTGCGGGCGAGCAGTACTTC.

The chain carries TRBV6-5 and TRBJ1-3, with D possibly TRBD1 on 6 matching bases. Germline V gene sequence: CDR1 MNHEY, CDR2 SVGAGI. The length of the CDR3 is 14 residues. Trimming stripped 7 bases from V and 2 bases from J, with 12 bases between. CDR3 sequence: CASTLGGAGNTIYF. The CDR3 DNA is TGTGCCAGCACCTTAGGGGGTGCTGGAAACACCATATATTTT.

The chain employs TRBV6-5 and TRBJ2-7, with D tentatively TRBD2 (6 bases). CDR1 and CDR2 from the germline V gene are MNHEY and SVGAGI. There are 14 residues in the CDR3. The ends were cut back, 9 bases at V and 2 bases at J, with 17 bases in the middle. Written as DNA, the CDR3 is TGTGCCAGTTTCACTCGGCGGGGCACCTACGAGCAGTACTTC. Amino acids: CASFTRRGTYEQYF.

CDR3 DNA: TGTGCCAGCAGTGGTGCACTAGCGGGAGGCACAGATACGCAGTATTTT. Amino acid sequence: CASSGALAGGTDTQYF. The rearrangement links TRBV2 to TRBJ2-3; TRBD2 matches at 11 bases. The ends lost 4 bases at V and 1 base at J; junction bases unmatched: 4. This CDR3 is 16 amino acids long. CDR1 SNHLY and CDR2 FYNNEI come from the germline V gene.

The J gene is TRBJ2-2, the V gene TRBV11-2; 7 bases map to TRBD2. The length of the CDR3 is 15 residues. Germline CDR1 reads SGHAT; CDR2 reads FQNNGV. V trimming: 5 bases; J trimming: 6 bases; junction bases outside the gene matches: 9. This CDR3 reads CASSRGVARPGELFF. As DNA, the CDR3 is TGTGCCAGCAGCCGGGGGGTAGCAAGACCCGGGGAGCTGTTTTTT.

V is TRBV12-5 and J is TRBJ2-3, with D possibly matching TRBD2 (8 bases). CDR1 LGHNT and CDR2 FRNRAP come from the germline V gene. The CDR3 is 24 residues long. V shed 6 bases and J shed 0 bases, with 40 bases lying between them. The CDR3 sequence: CASGDLRDSRNSGTNEPSTDTQYF. The CDR3 DNA is TGTGCTAGTGGGGACCTCCGGGACAGTCGTAATAGCGGGACAAATGAACCTAGCACAGATACGCAGTATTTT.

The chain links TRBV14 to TRBJ2-7; D not resolved. Trimming cost V 1 base and J 1 base, with 2 bases left between them. The CDR3 has 12 amino acids. Germline assignment: CDR1 SGHDN and CDR2 FVKESK. CDR3 nucleotide sequence: TGTGCCAGCAGCCAAGTATCCTACGAGCAGTACTTC. Encoded protein: CASSQVSYEQYF.

This clone was picked up one time. The genes are TRBV2 and TRBJ1-3; a weak D match, TRBD1 (6 bases). The germline V and J ends were trimmed by 5 bases and 3 bases, with 14 bases remaining between them. This CDR3 region has 15 residues. Germline V gene sequence: CDR1 SNHLY, CDR2 FYNNEI. CDR3 DNA sequence: TGTGCCAGCAGTCAAGGAGGGGGTGGTGGAAACACCATATATTTT. Translating it yields CASSQGGGGGNTIYF.

The count of this clone is one. The rearrangement uses TRBV15 and TRBJ2-1; possible D gene TRBD2, 6 bases. The CDR3 is made up of 17 amino acids. Germline values: CDR1 LNHNV, CDR2 YYDKDF (reference sequence). The V and J ends lost 0 bases and 4 bases respectively, with 16 bases between them. The CDR3, as DNA: TGTGCCACCAGCAGAGATTCCCAGGAGGGGATTTACAATGAGCAGTTCTTC. This codes for CATSRDSQEGIYNEQFF.

The chain couples TRBV11-2 to TRBJ2-2, with a tentative D call TRBD1 (6 bases). Germline CDR1 SGHAT, CDR2 FQNNGV. The CDR3 has 14 residues. Trimming removed 7 bases from V and 3 bases from J, with 12 bases in between. The CDR3, as DNA: TGTGCCAGCAAGGGGGATCCTTACACCGGGGAGCTGTTTTTT. Amino acids: CASKGDPYTGELFF.

This clone was detected only once. This sequence joins TRBV20-1 and TRBJ1-2; D call uncertain. The V end was cut by 7 bases, the J end by 6 bases, with 12 bases between. The CDR3 contains 11 residues. CDR1 is DFQATT and CDR2 is SNEGSKA in the germline V gene (reference sequence). The DNA of the CDR3 is TGCAGTGGGTTTGGCGGTAATGGCTACACCTTC. Protein sequence: CSGFGGNGYTF.

The CDR3 loop is CASSAPSLAGTDTQYF. For the CDR3, the DNA is TGTGCCAGCAGCGCGCCGTCTCTAGCGGGCACAGATACGCAGTATTTT. V and J are TRBV9 and TRBJ2-3; 7 bases fit TRBD2. CDR3 length equals 16 residues. From germline, CDR1 is SGDLS and CDR2 YYNGEE. V shed 3 bases and J 1 base; nucleotides not matched to a gene: 8.

The V call is TRBV5-5, the J call TRBJ2-7; TRBD2 aligns across 7 bases. CDR3 size: 20 residues. Per germline, CDR1 SGHKS and CDR2 YYEKEE (reference sequence). J gave up 3 bases and V 0 bases, and 21 bases lay outside the gene matches. The CDR3 nucleotides are TGTGCCAGCAGCTTGGGGGTGAGGGGAAATAGGGCGGGAGACCACTACGAGCAGTACTTC. It specifies CASSLGVRGNRAGDHYEQYF.

The gene calls are TRBV7-6 and TRBJ2-7; 7 nucleotides align to TRBD1. CDR3 length: 13 residues. Germline loops: CDR1 SGHVS, CDR2 FNYEAQ. With V trimmed by 0 bases and J by 4 bases, 0 bases remained unmatched. The CDR3 region is CASSLARGYEQYF. CDR3 bases: TGTGCCAGCAGCTTAGCCAGGGGGTACGAGCAGTACTTC.